The present entry profiles one T cell receptor (beta chain) with its context. No antigen is known for it. CDR3 length: 15 amino acids. The germline V gene encodes CDR1 SGHNT and CDR2 YYREEE (reference sequence). Trimming cost V 5 bases and J 7 bases; bases outside gene matches: 5. The data originate from a study of cytomegalovirus exposure and HLA in healthy donors. Study results and caveats: The study labeled around 160 TCR beta chains cytomegalovirus-associated.

The repertoire was sequenced with immunoSEQ multiplex PCR; TCRdb's copy has only in-frame clones and lacks some. The sample shows under 140,000 clones, roughly 87% of them seen only once. The sequenced sample consisted of PBMCs. The genes are TRBV5-4 and TRBJ2-1, with 14 bases identical to TRBD2. This receptor was obtained from a young woman in good health and CMV-seronegative. The CDR3 reads CASSPGTSGRNEQFF. CDR3 DNA: TGTGCCAGCAGTCCCGGGACTAGCGGGAGAAATGAGCAGTTCTTC.